These T cell receptor beta chains were read from a single sample in a study of blood T cells in healthy people across ages. TCRdb reprocessed the 5' RACE reads via MiXCR and lists one record per CDR3 protein. Found here are 1.4 million to 1.5 million distinct CDR3 sequences, roughly 40% of them singletons; the top ten hold less than 8%. The sequenced sample consisted of blood. The receptors were sampled from a woman younger than 35 in good health. Both conserved end residues are part of each CDR3. Fields, in order: D gene, V gene, J gene, clone size, CDR3 DNA, CDR3 protein. A D gene is named only where the DNA matches it firmly. The listing skips clone size in some rows; elsewhere it reads once, few, many or a size class.

D: TRBD1; V: TRBV9; J: TRBJ2-7; size: .; DNA: TGTGCCAGCAGCGCAGAGGGACAGGGGGACTACGAGCAGTACTTC; CDR3: CASSAEGQGDYEQYF
D: .; V: TRBV4-1; J: TRBJ1-5; size: few; DNA: TGCGCCAGCAGCCAGGGTCCCACCCGCCGGACTCTTGCTCAGCCCCAGCATTTT; CDR3: CASSQGPTRRTLAQPQHF
D: .; V: TRBV6-1; J: TRBJ1-1; size: .; DNA: TGTGCCAGCAGTGCCTCCCTTGAAGCTTTCTTT; CDR3: CASSASLEAFF
D: .; V: TRBV29-1; J: TRBJ2-1; size: few; DNA: TGCAGCGTTGAAGATCTCGGGCTTGGAGGGACCTACAATGAGCAGTTCTTC; CDR3: CSVEDLGLGGTYNEQFF
D: TRBD1; V: TRBV12-3/TRBV12-4; J: TRBJ2-1; size: .; DNA: TGTGCCAGCAACCCGGGACAGTACAATGAGCAGTTCTTC; CDR3: CASNPGQYNEQFF
D: TRBD2; V: TRBV20-1; J: TRBJ2-3; size: .; DNA: TGCAGTGCTGGGACTAGCGGGAGTCAATCCACGCAGTATTTT; CDR3: CSAGTSGSQSTQYF
D: TRBD1; V: TRBV28; J: TRBJ2-3; size: .; DNA: TGTGCCAGCAGCTTGGGACAGACAAGCTCAGATACGCAGTATTTT; CDR3: CASSLGQTSSDTQYF
D: .; V: TRBV14; J: TRBJ1-2; size: once; DNA: TGTGCCAGCAGCCACAGAAGAACTAACTATGGCTACACCTTC; CDR3: CASSHRRTNYGYTF
D: .; V: TRBV5-1; J: TRBJ2-3; size: .; DNA: TGCGCCAGCAGCTCCCTTCTATCGCGGGGCTATAGCACAGATACGCAGTATTTT; CDR3: CASSSLLSRGYSTDTQYF
D: .; V: TRBV20-1; J: TRBJ1-1; size: .; DNA: TGCAGTGCTACCTGGACGAACACTGAAGCTTTCTTT; CDR3: CSATWTNTEAFF
D: TRBD2; V: TRBV5-1; J: TRBJ2-1; size: .; DNA: TGCGCCAGCAGCTTGGATGGCGGGAGCGCCTACAATGAGCAGTTCTTC; CDR3: CASSLDGGSAYNEQFF
D: TRBD1; V: TRBV20-1; J: TRBJ2-4; size: .; DNA: TGCAGTGCTAGAGGCCACAGGGGAATAAACATTCAGTACTTC; CDR3: CSARGHRGINIQYF
D: .; V: TRBV7-9; J: TRBJ1-1; size: few; DNA: TGTGCCAGCACCCCGGAAGGGTACACTGAAGCTTTCTTT; CDR3: CASTPEGYTEAFF
D: TRBD2; V: TRBV28; J: TRBJ2-5; size: .; DNA: TGTGCCAGCAGTTTGGGAGGGACTAGACGAGAGACCCAGTACTTC; CDR3: CASSLGGTRRETQYF
D: TRBD1; V: TRBV5-1; J: TRBJ1-6; size: .; DNA: TGCGCCAGCAGCCCACGGCAGGGGGATAATAATTCACCCCTCCACTTT; CDR3: CASSPRQGDNNSPLHF
D: .; V: TRBV20-1; J: TRBJ1-1; size: few; DNA: TGCAGTGCTAGGCCAGGGTCAGGGAACGAAGCTTTCTTT; CDR3: CSARPGSGNEAFF
D: .; V: TRBV5-1; J: TRBJ1-1; size: .; DNA: TGCGCCAGCATTTCGCAGGGAACGGCTTTCTTT; CDR3: CASISQGTAFF
D: .; V: TRBV29-1; J: TRBJ2-1; size: .; DNA: TGCGGCGTTGAAAATTTGGGCAATGAGCAGTTCTTC; CDR3: CGVENLGNEQFF
D: TRBD1; V: TRBV11-2; J: TRBJ1-1; size: .; DNA: TGTGCCAGCAGCTTCGACACAGGGGTAGCTTTCTTT; CDR3: CASSFDTGVAFF
D: .; V: TRBV2; J: TRBJ1-6; size: few; DNA: TGTGCCAGCAGTGATACTCTCCAGTCCACATTGGGTTCACCCCTCCACTTT; CDR3: CASSDTLQSTLGSPLHF
D: .; V: TRBV27; J: TRBJ2-5; size: few; DNA: TGTGCCAGCAGTTGGGATTTGGGGGAGACCCAGTACTTC; CDR3: CASSWDLGETQYF
D: .; V: TRBV5-6; J: TRBJ1-2; size: .; DNA: TGTGCCAGCAGCTTCTCGGCAGACCCCTATGGCTACACCTTC; CDR3: CASSFSADPYGYTF
D: TRBD2; V: TRBV12-3/TRBV12-4; J: TRBJ2-3; size: .; DNA: TGTGCCAGCAGTCCGGAGGGACTAGCGGGGGGAGGGGATACGCAGTATTTT; CDR3: CASSPEGLAGGGDTQYF
D: TRBD2; V: TRBV6-5; J: TRBJ2-3; size: few; DNA: TGTGCCAGCAGTCCCTTAGCGGGACCCAGGGATACGCAGTATTTT; CDR3: CASSPLAGPRDTQYF
D: TRBD2; V: TRBV12-3/TRBV12-4; J: TRBJ2-7; size: .; DNA: TGTGCCAGCAGTTCGGGACTAGTGGTCCACGAGCAGTACTTC; CDR3: CASSSGLVVHEQYF
D: .; V: TRBV6-5; J: TRBJ2-6; size: .; DNA: TGTGCCAGCATCCCTCGGGCGTTCTCTGGGGCCAACGTCCTGACTTTC; CDR3: CASIPRAFSGANVLTF
D: .; V: TRBV6-5; J: TRBJ2-7; size: .; DNA: TGTGCCAGCAGTGACGGCGGGGCGGGCGAGCAGTACTTC; CDR3: CASSDGGAGEQYF
D: .; V: TRBV7-6; J: TRBJ1-5; size: .; DNA: TGTGCCAGCAGCTCCCAGAGAACTCAGCCCCAGCATTTT; CDR3: CASSSQRTQPQHF
D: TRBD1; V: TRBV20-1; J: TRBJ1-4; size: .; DNA: TGCAGGGCTGTAGGGTGGACAGGGGGCATTGAAAAACTGTTTTTT; CDR3: CRAVGWTGGIEKLFF
D: .; V: TRBV20-1; J: TRBJ2-1; size: .; DNA: TGCAGTGCTAGGGGAACTGGAAGCTCCTACAATGAGCAGTTCTTC; CDR3: CSARGTGSSYNEQFF
D: TRBD1; V: TRBV7-2; J: TRBJ1-1; size: once; DNA: TGTGCCAGCAGCTACGACAGGGAGAGCACTGAAGCTTTCTTT; CDR3: CASSYDRESTEAFF
D: .; V: TRBV6-5; J: TRBJ1-6; size: few; DNA: TGTGCCAGCAGTTACGGGGGGCGCGGTTCACCCCTCCACTTT; CDR3: CASSYGGRGSPLHF
D: TRBD2; V: TRBV4-2; J: TRBJ2-7; size: few; DNA: TGTGCCAGCAGCACCCGTAAAAAGGTTAGCGGGACGTCGGGCTACGAGCAGTACTTC; CDR3: CASSTRKKVSGTSGYEQYF
D: TRBD1; V: TRBV5-1; J: TRBJ1-2; size: .; DNA: TGCGCCAGCAGAAAACCCGACAGGGGTTATGGCTACACCTTC; CDR3: CASRKPDRGYGYTF
D: TRBD2; V: TRBV6-6; J: TRBJ2-7; size: .; DNA: TGTGCCAGCAGTTACTCGACAGGACTAGCGGGAGGCGATGAGCAGTACTTC; CDR3: CASSYSTGLAGGDEQYF
D: .; V: TRBV7-2; J: TRBJ2-3; size: .; DNA: TGTGCCAGCAGCTTAGCGGGAGTGGTCCCAGATACGCAGTATTTT; CDR3: CASSLAGVVPDTQYF
D: .; V: TRBV6-5; J: TRBJ2-1; size: .; DNA: TGTGCCAGCAGTTCTGCTCCCCGAAGCTACAATGAGCAGTTCTTC; CDR3: CASSSAPRSYNEQFF
D: .; V: TRBV7-9; J: TRBJ1-2; size: few; DNA: TGTGCCAGCAGCTTAGTACCTTACGCCAGGGGCGGGGGATATGGCTACACCTTC; CDR3: CASSLVPYARGGGYGYTF
D: TRBD1; V: TRBV6-1; J: TRBJ2-3; size: .; DNA: TGTGCCAGCAGGGCAGCGACAGGGCGGGGCACAGATACGCAGTATTTT; CDR3: CASRAATGRGTDTQYF
D: TRBD2; V: TRBV9; J: TRBJ2-5; size: .; DNA: TGTGCCAGCAGCGTAAGCGAACTAGCGGGGAATGAGCAGTACTTC; CDR3: CASSVSELAGNEQYF
D: .; V: TRBV9; J: TRBJ2-7; size: .; DNA: TGTGCCAGCAGCGAAGGGACACTTACCTACGAGCAGTACTTC; CDR3: CASSEGTLTYEQYF
D: .; V: TRBV6-1; J: TRBJ2-5; size: few; DNA: TGTGCCAGCAGCGGGACCAAGCTCCAAGAGACCCAGTACTTC; CDR3: CASSGTKLQETQYF
D: TRBD2; V: TRBV5-1; J: TRBJ2-7; size: once; DNA: TGCGCCAGCGGCGGACTAGCGAAAGAGCAGTACTTC; CDR3: CASGGLAKEQYF
D: .; V: TRBV6-5; J: TRBJ1-1; size: .; DNA: TGTGCCAGCACCGCGGGGGGGGTCGACACTGAAGCTTTCTTT; CDR3: CASTAGGVDTEAFF
D: TRBD2; V: TRBV20-1; J: TRBJ2-1; size: once; DNA: TGCAGTGCTAGACCCGCGCTAGCGGAAGAATATTGGACCAATGAGCAGTTCTTC; CDR3: CSARPALAEEYWTNEQFF
D: TRBD1; V: TRBV7-9; J: TRBJ2-4; size: few; DNA: TGTGCCAGCAGATCTGCCTTGGGACAGTCCGTCGGTGACAAAAACATTCAGTACTTC; CDR3: CASRSALGQSVGDKNIQYF
D: .; V: TRBV21-1; J: TRBJ2-5; size: few; DNA: TGTGCCAGCAGCAAAGAGGGCATCGAACGGGAGGAGACTCAGTACTTC; CDR3: CASSKEGIEREETQYF
D: .; V: TRBV11-2; J: TRBJ1-5; size: few; DNA: TGTGCCAGCAGCCCCACCCGAGGGGGCAATCAGCCCCAGCATTTT; CDR3: CASSPTRGGNQPQHF
D: .; V: TRBV4-2; J: TRBJ2-3; size: .; DNA: TGTGCCAGCAGCCCGACGACCGTAGGATCGCAGTATTTT; CDR3: CASSPTTVGSQYF
D: TRBD1; V: TRBV9; J: TRBJ1-2; size: .; DNA: TGTGCCAGCAGCGTAGAGGGGGGGAGGGGGCCCTATGGCTACACCTTC; CDR3: CASSVEGGRGPYGYTF